Below are 6 T cell receptor beta chains sequenced from a single sample in a study of shared clonotypes between healthy human individuals. TCRdb's table, derived via immunoSEQ multiplex PCR, lists solely in-frame clones and lacks some. The sample holds roughly 1,500,000 clones, less than 99% seen once. Sequencing was performed on naive CD4+ T cells sorted from blood. Subset defined: CD45RA+ positively selected. The receptors were gathered from a man aged 25 to 40 in good health.

The chain joins TRBV10-2 to TRBJ2-7; D gene uncertain. Trimming took 4 bases from V and 3 from J, leaving 10 bases between them. Germline values: CDR1 WSHSY, CDR2 SAAADI. This CDR3 has 13 amino acids. As DNA, the CDR3 is TGCGCCAGCAGTGTGGGCCTGTACTACGAGCAGTACTTC. It translates to CASSVGLYYEQYF.

The chain combines TRBV11-2 with TRBJ1-4; unclear D gene. V dropped 1 base and J dropped 6 bases, with 9 bases sitting between them. CDR1 is SGHAT, CDR2 FQNNGV, per germline. There are 14 residues in the CDR3. The DNA for the CDR3 is TGTGCCAGCAGCTTAGTACGTTACGATGAAAAACTGTTTTTT. Amino acid sequence: CASSLVRYDEKLFF.

This clone was seen only once. The chain carries TRBV5-5 and TRBJ2-5; D gene ambiguous. The V and J ends lost 4 bases and 4 bases respectively, with 5 bases between them. This CDR3 contains 11 residues. The germline V gene has CDR1 SGHKS and CDR2 YYEKEE (reference sequence). CDR3 residues: CASSLLETQYF. DNA of the CDR3: TGTGCCAGCAGCCTATTAGAGACCCAGTACTTC.

V and J are TRBV10-3 and TRBJ2-3; 9 nucleotides align to TRBD2. Germline assignment: CDR1 ENHRY and CDR2 SYGVKD. The CDR3 contains 14 residues. V shed 6 bases, J shed 2 bases, and the junction held 3 bases outside the gene matches. CDR3 DNA: TGTGCCATCAGGGGACTAGCAAACACAGATACGCAGTATTTT. As protein: CAIRGLANTDTQYF.

J is TRBJ1-1 and V is TRBV11-3; 7 positions agree with TRBD1. This CDR3 comprises 13 residues. Trimming removed 3 bases from V and 10 bases from J; junction bases left unmatched: 8. The germline V gene has CDR1 SGHNT and CDR2 YENEEA. CDR3 region: CASSFTGASSAFF. In DNA, the CDR3 is TGTGCCAGCAGCTTTACAGGGGCCTCATCAGCTTTCTTT.

Worth noting for this clone: This sample also contains other DNA sequences that code for the same CDR3. J is TRBJ2-7 and V is TRBV5-1; 10 nucleotides agree with TRBD1. The CDR3 extends over 14 amino acids. Germline V lookup: CDR1 SGHRS, CDR2 YFSETQ. V trimming: 0 bases; J trimming: 6 bases; junction bases outside the gene matches: 3. CDR3 residues: CASSLGQGAFEQYF. The DNA for the CDR3 is TGCGCCAGCAGCTTGGGACAGGGGGCCTTCGAGCAGTACTTC.